The next 4 T cell receptor beta chains were all read from a single sample in a study of blood T cell repertoires in COVID-19. Profiling relied on immunoSEQ multiplex PCR, and the TCRdb table lists in-frame clones only, not all of them. The repertoire includes over 200,000 clones, roughly nine tenths of them detected once, and 3% to 4% sits in the top ten. The sample taken for sequencing was PBMCs or T cells enriched from blood (not recorded which). The receptors come from a woman aged 25 to 39 with acute COVID-19.

In the case of this clone: One end of the junction varies from germline; a read error may be responsible. The gene calls are TRBV14 and TRBJ1-2; 7 bases fit TRBD1. The CDR3 has 12 amino acids. CDR1 is SGHDN and CDR2 is FVKESK in the germline V gene. The chain's CDR3 is CASSQAVGTADF. In DNA form, the CDR3 reads TGTGCCAGCAGCCAAGCGGTCGGGACAGCCGACTTC.

This clone was seen a few times. The chain is built from TRBV3-1 (or the pseudogene TRBV3-2) and TRBJ2-5; 7 nucleotides align to TRBD1. The CDR3 has 15 residues. The V segment lost 4 bases and the J segment 4 bases; nucleotides outside the gene matches: 9. Germline CDR1 is LGHDT and CDR2 is YNNKEL (reference sequence). The CDR3: CASSPRQGKSETQYF. The DNA for the CDR3 is TGTGCCAGCAGCCCCCGACAGGGCAAGTCAGAGACCCAGTACTTC.

A few counts support this clone. The chain has TRBV6-1 and TRBJ1-2; TRBD1 matches 7 bases. With V trimmed by 2 bases and J by 3 bases, 6 bases remained unmatched. Germline values: CDR1 MNHNS, CDR2 SASEGT. This CDR3 is built from 15 residues. The CDR3 region has the DNA TGTGCCAGCAGTGAACAAGGAGGGGGCCACTATGGCTACACCTTC. Translated: CASSEQGGGHYGYTF.

The chain uses TRBV5-4 and TRBJ1-2; D might be TRBD1 (5 bases). CDR1 SGHNT and CDR2 YYREEE come from the germline V gene (reference sequence). The CDR3 length is 13 residues. With 4 bases removed from V and 2 bases from J, the gap between germline ends came to 9 bases. The CDR3 spells CASSVDRNYGYTF. CDR3 DNA: TGTGCCAGCAGCGTAGACAGAAACTATGGCTACACCTTC.